Listed below are T cell receptor beta chains from one sample, sequenced in a study of shared clonotypes between healthy human individuals. TCRdb keeps only in-frame clones here, not all; method: immunoSEQ multiplex PCR. The sample shows about 1 million clones, roughly 80% of them seen only once. Sequenced sample: memory CD4+ T cells sorted from blood. These receptors were obtained from a young man in good health. The CDR3 runs from the conserved cysteine through the conserved F or W. D genes are given only for firm matches. For some rows the clone size is stated as once, few or many, or as a class when expanded; others skip it.

TRBD2,TRBV6-6,TRBJ2-7,once,TGTGCCAGCACAACTAGCGGGAGCTCCTACGAGCAGTACTTC,CASTTSGSSYEQYF
-,TRBV19,TRBJ2-3,few,TGTGCCAGTATGGCCAGGGGCTCATATACGCAGTATTTT,CASMARGSYTQYF
TRBD2,TRBV11-2,TRBJ2-1,few,TGTGCCAGCAGCTTAGACTCTACTAGCGGGATGATATCCTCCTACAATGAGCAGTTCTTC,CASSLDSTSGMISSYNEQFF
-,TRBV2,TRBJ2-2,-,TGTGCCAGCACCCTAGAGGGTGGGACCGGGGAGCTGTTTTTT,CASTLEGGTGELFF
-,TRBV5-5,TRBJ1-6,-,TGTGCCAGCAGCTTGGAGCAATATAATTCACCCCTCCACTTT,CASSLEQYNSPLHF
-,TRBV5-6,TRBJ1-4,-,TGTGCCAGCAGCTGGGGACGGATTAATGAAAAACTGTTTTTT,CASSWGRINEKLFF
-,TRBV7-8,TRBJ1-5,-,TGTGCCAGCAGCCTGGACGTTTTTAGCAATCAGCCCCAGCATTTT,CASSLDVFSNQPQHF
-,TRBV5-6,TRBJ1-4,-,TGTGCCAGCAGCTTGGGGGACAAGTGGGGAAAACTGTTTTTT,CASSLGDKWGKLFF
-,TRBV15,TRBJ1-5,-,TGTGCCACCAGCAGAGATCCCAATCAGCCCCAGCATTTT,CATSRDPNQPQHF
-,TRBV18,TRBJ1-3,few,TGTGCCAGCTCACCGCCACTGGTGCCTGGAAACACCATATATTTT,CASSPPLVPGNTIYF
-,TRBV2,TRBJ2-3,-,TGTGCCAGCAGGGACAGTGTGGGAGGCACAGATACGCAGTATTTT,CASRDSVGGTDTQYF
-,TRBV5-1,TRBJ2-5,-,TGCGCCAGCAGCTTGTTAGGGGGGCGCGTCACTGCCGAGACCCAGTACTTC,CASSLLGGRVTAETQYF
TRBD1,TRBV4-3,TRBJ2-3,-,TGCGCCAGCAGCCAAGAAATCCAGGGGGCGGCAGATACGCAGTATTTT,CASSQEIQGAADTQYF
-,TRBV2,TRBJ2-5,-,TGTGCCAGCAGAGGAGACGGAGACACGGAGACCCAGTACTTC,CASRGDGDTETQYF
-,TRBV7-3,TRBJ2-2,-,TGTGCCAGCAGCTCGGGACTTTACACCGGGGAGCTGTTTTTT,CASSSGLYTGELFF
TRBD1,TRBV5-4,TRBJ1-2,-,TGTGCCAGCAGCCCTGGGACAGGTAACGGAGGCTACACCTTC,CASSPGTGNGGYTF
-,TRBV2,TRBJ1-6,-,TGTGCCAGCAGTTCTTTAAATTCACCCCTCCACTTT,CASSSLNSPLHF
-,TRBV9,TRBJ2-1,-,TGTGCCAGCAGCGGAGGGGCCAAAACTTCCTACAATGAGCAGTTCTTC,CASSGGAKTSYNEQFF
-,TRBV2,TRBJ2-2,-,TGTGCCAGCAGTCCAGACAGGGGGGAGCTGTTTTTT,CASSPDRGELFF
TRBD2,TRBV9,TRBJ2-5,-,TGTGCCAGCAGCGTAGCCGGACTAGCGGGAGGAGAGACCCAGTACTTC,CASSVAGLAGGETQYF
TRBD1,TRBV7-3,TRBJ2-7,-,TGTGCCAGCAGCTTAGAAGGGACAGGGGCCTACGAGCAGTACTTC,CASSLEGTGAYEQYF
TRBD1,TRBV6-6,TRBJ2-3,-,TGTGCCAGCAGGAGGACAGGGATAGATACGCAGTATTTT,CASRRTGIDTQYF
-,TRBV5-1,TRBJ1-1,-,TGCGCCAGCAGCGGGGGACCTAGCGGGGAAGCTTTCTTT,CASSGGPSGEAFF
TRBD1,TRBV30,TRBJ2-6,-,TGTGCCTGGACGGACAGGAGCTCTGGGGCCAACGTCCTGACTTTC,CAWTDRSSGANVLTF
TRBD1,TRBV25-1,TRBJ1-2,-,TGTGCCAGCAGTACCCCCGGGACAGGGGCGTATGGCTACACCTTC,CASSTPGTGAYGYTF
-,TRBV29-1,TRBJ1-4,few,TGCAGCGTTGCTAATGAAAAACTGTTTTTT,CSVANEKLFF
-,TRBV30,TRBJ1-5,-,TGTGCCTGGAGTGACAGCGCCAATCAGCCCCAGCATTTT,CAWSDSANQPQHF
-,TRBV10-1,TRBJ2-1,-,TGCGCCAGCAGTGAGGATAGCTCCTACAATGAGCAGTTCTTC,CASSEDSSYNEQFF
-,TRBV7-2,TRBJ2-7,-,TGTGCCAGCAGCTTAGCGGGATGGGCAGGTGGCGAGCAGTACTTC,CASSLAGWAGGEQYF
TRBD1,TRBV28,TRBJ2-7,-,TGTGCCAGCAGCCAGACCGGGACAGGGAACTCCTACGAGCAGTACTTC,CASSQTGTGNSYEQYF
-,TRBV4-3,TRBJ2-6,-,TGCGCCAGCAGCCACGAATATAACGTTGCTGGGGCCAACGTCCTGACTTTC,CASSHEYNVAGANVLTF
-,TRBV6-1,TRBJ2-1,-,TGTGCCAGCAGTGGTAGCGCTAGCTCCTACAATGAGCAGTTCTTC,CASSGSASSYNEQFF
TRBD1,TRBV28,TRBJ1-2,few,TGTGCCAGCAGCGAGACAGGGACTTTGTTTGGCTACACCTTC,CASSETGTLFGYTF
-,TRBV5-1,TRBJ2-2,few,TGCGCCAGCAGCTTGACAGGGTTGGGCACCGGGGAGCTGTTTTTT,CASSLTGLGTGELFF
-,TRBV4-1,TRBJ2-5,-,TGCGCCAGCAGCCAAGCTGCCAGTTGGGGAGAGACCCAGTACTTC,CASSQAASWGETQYF
-,TRBV5-1,TRBJ2-7,-,TGCGCCAGCAGCGAGAAGGGGGGGGCCTCCTACGAGCAGTACTTC,CASSEKGGASYEQYF
-,TRBV7-9,TRBJ2-2,-,TGTGCCAGCAGCCCCCCGTCCGAGCCGGACACCGGGGAGCTGTTTTTT,CASSPPSEPDTGELFF
-,TRBV5-1,TRBJ2-7,once,TGCGCCAGCAGCCCGGAGCGGGCAGCGTCCTACGAGCAGTACTTC,CASSPERAASYEQYF
TRBD1,TRBV5-4,TRBJ1-2,-,TGTGCCAGCAGACCTACCCGGGACAGGGTTCTCTATGGCTACACCTTC,CASRPTRDRVLYGYTF
TRBD2,TRBV19,TRBJ2-1,-,TGTGCCAGTAGTAAACTAGCGGGAGGGGGCTACAATGAGCAGTTCTTC,CASSKLAGGGYNEQFF
-,TRBV5-1,TRBJ2-7,few,TGCGCCAGCAGCTTACCCCGGGGTAGCGGAGACGAGCAGTACTTC,CASSLPRGSGDEQYF
-,TRBV30,TRBJ2-5,-,TGTGCCTGGAGTGTTATGGATGGAGAGACCCAGTACTTC,CAWSVMDGETQYF
-,TRBV9,TRBJ2-1,-,TGTGCCAGCAGCGTAGGTGCTAGCTTCTACAATGAGCAGTTCTTC,CASSVGASFYNEQFF
-,TRBV18,TRBJ1-1,-,TGTGCCAGCTCACCATTACAGGGGAACACTGAAGCTTTCTTT,CASSPLQGNTEAFF
-,TRBV6-5,TRBJ2-1,-,TGTGCCAGCAGTTCTAGGGGGGGCCCCAATGAGCAGTTCTTC,CASSSRGGPNEQFF
-,TRBV27,TRBJ2-7,few,TGTGCCAGCAGTTTAAAGGGTTTCTACGAGCAGTACTTC,CASSLKGFYEQYF
-,TRBV6-5,TRBJ2-1,-,TGTGCCAGCAGTTACTCGGCGACCTGGGGCAATGAGCAGTTCTTC,CASSYSATWGNEQFF
TRBD1,TRBV23-1,TRBJ2-1,-,TGCGCCAGTCAAAAGAACGTGGGACAGGGGGTCTACAATGAGCAGTTCTTC,CASQKNVGQGVYNEQFF
-,TRBV5-1,TRBJ1-1,-,TGCGCCAGCAGCCGAGACAGGATGGGCACTGAAGCTTTCTTT,CASSRDRMGTEAFF
-,TRBV6-5,TRBJ2-2,-,TGTGCCAGCAGTACTAGGGGAACCGGGGAGCTGTTTTTT,CASSTRGTGELFF
-,TRBV28,TRBJ1-4,-,TGTGCCAGCAGTCGAGGACAGTCCAAGTCTGAAAAACTGTTTTTT,CASSRGQSKSEKLFF
-,TRBV12-5,TRBJ2-7,once,TGTGCTAGTGGCCTCGGGTCTCTTCGGTACGAGCAGTACTTC,CASGLGSLRYEQYF
-,TRBV7-9,TRBJ1-1,once,TGTGCCAGCAGCCTTAAACAGAACACTGAAGCTTTCTTT,CASSLKQNTEAFF
-,TRBV6-1,TRBJ1-1,-,TGTGCCAGCAGGTCTTCAGTGAAGACTGAAGCTTTCTTT,CASRSSVKTEAFF
-,TRBV5-6,TRBJ2-2,-,TGTGCCAGCAGCTTGTGGCGGACGGCGAACACCGGGGAGCTGTTTTTT,CASSLWRTANTGELFF
-,TRBV25-1,TRBJ1-2,few,TGTGCCAGCAGTGACGATGGGCAGCCCTATGGCTACACCTTC,CASSDDGQPYGYTF
-,TRBV5-1,TRBJ2-3,few,TGCGCCAGCAGCTTGGTTGGTAGTCCGGGTACGCAGTATTTT,CASSLVGSPGTQYF